The entry that follows covers one TCR beta chain sequence. Its antigen is currently unknown. This record comes from a study of CD8 T cells in Susac syndrome. Study context: Sequenced Susac syndrome patients included about six with active disease and fewer than 10 who were in remission.

Whole-study results and caveats: More than 15 Susac-specific public clones were found in total CD8+ repertoires and five or six in CD8+ TEMRA repertoires. In Susac syndrome, CD8+ expansion was highest in TEMRA and active disease.

V shed 0 bases and J shed 0 bases, with 9 bases lying between them. This CDR3 comprises 16 residues. An amount of RNA that ranged from roughly 0.45 to 1 ug was reverse transcribed with random hexamers. The TCR beta CDR3 was amplified by immunoSEQ multiplex PCR across 54 Vbeta, 13 Jbeta. TCRdb analysed the immunoSEQ multiplex PCR reads with MiXCR anew, one entry per CDR3 protein. The sample lists 200,000 or so distinct CDR3 sequences, about 95% seen once, with around 0.16% in the top ten. Sample: CD8+ T cells from PBMCs. The chain combines TRBV12-3 or TRBV12-4 with TRBJ1-5; D might be TRBD1 (5 bases). The source is a human donor with Susac syndrome. CDR3 sequence: CASSLAAGNSNQPQHF. Here the CDR3 DNA reads TGTGCCAGCAGTTTAGCGGCAGGGAATAGCAATCAGCCCCAGCATTTT.